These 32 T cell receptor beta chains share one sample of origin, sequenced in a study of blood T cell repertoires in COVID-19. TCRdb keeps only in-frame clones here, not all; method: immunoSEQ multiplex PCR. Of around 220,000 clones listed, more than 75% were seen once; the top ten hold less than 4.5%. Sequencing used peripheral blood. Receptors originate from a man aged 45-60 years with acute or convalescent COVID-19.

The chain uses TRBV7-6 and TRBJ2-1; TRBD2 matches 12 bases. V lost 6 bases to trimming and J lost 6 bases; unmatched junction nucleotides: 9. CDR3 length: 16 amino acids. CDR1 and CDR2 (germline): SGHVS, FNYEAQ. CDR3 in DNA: TGTGCCAGCAGTGCCCGACTAGCGGGGGCCGGCAATGAGCAGTTCTTC. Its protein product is CASSARLAGAGNEQFF.

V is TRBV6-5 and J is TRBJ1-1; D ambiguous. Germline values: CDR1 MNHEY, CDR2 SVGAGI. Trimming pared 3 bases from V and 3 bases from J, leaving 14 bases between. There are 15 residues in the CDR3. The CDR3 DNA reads TGTGCCAGCAGTTATTCTATGACGCGGGACACTGAAGCTTTCTTT. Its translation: CASSYSMTRDTEAFF.

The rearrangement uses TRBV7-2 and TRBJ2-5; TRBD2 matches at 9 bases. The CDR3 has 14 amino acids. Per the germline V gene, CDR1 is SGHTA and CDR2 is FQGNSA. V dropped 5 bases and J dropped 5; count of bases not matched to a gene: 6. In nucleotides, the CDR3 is TGTGCCAGCAGCCGCGGGGGGGCGGGTGAGACCCAGTACTTC. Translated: CASSRGGAGETQYF. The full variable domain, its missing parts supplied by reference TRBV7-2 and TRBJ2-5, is GAGVSQSPSNKVTEKGKDVELRCDPISGHTALYWYRQSLGQGLEFLIYFQGNSAPDKSGLPSDRFSAERTGGSVSTLTIQRTQQEDSAVYLCASSRGGAGETQYFGPGTRLLVL.

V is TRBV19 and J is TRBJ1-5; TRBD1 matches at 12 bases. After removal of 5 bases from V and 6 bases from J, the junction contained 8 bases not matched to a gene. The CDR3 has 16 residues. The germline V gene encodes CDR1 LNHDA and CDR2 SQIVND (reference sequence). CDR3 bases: TGTGCCAGTAGTCTCTACGGGACAGGGGGCAGTCAGCCCCAGCATTTT. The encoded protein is CASSLYGTGGSQPQHF.

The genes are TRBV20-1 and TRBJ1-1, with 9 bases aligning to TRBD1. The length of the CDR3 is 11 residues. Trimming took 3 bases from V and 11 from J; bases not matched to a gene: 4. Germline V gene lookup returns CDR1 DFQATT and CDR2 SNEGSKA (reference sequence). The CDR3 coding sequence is TGCAGTGCTAGCACCGGGACAGGGGCTTTCTTT. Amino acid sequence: CSASTGTGAFF.

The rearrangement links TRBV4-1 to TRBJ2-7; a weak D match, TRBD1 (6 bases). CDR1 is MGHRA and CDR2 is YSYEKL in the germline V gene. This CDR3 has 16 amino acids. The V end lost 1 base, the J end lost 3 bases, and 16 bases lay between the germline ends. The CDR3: CASSQAQGPPYYEQYF. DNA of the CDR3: TGCGCCAGCAGCCAAGCCCAGGGGCCGCCGTACTACGAGCAGTACTTC.

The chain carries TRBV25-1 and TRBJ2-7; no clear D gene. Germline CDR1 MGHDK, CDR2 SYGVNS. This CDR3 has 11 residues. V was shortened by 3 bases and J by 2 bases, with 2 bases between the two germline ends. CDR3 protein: CASSDTYEQYF. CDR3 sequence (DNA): TGTGCCAGCAGTGACACCTACGAGCAGTACTTC.

The CDR3 nucleotides read TGTGCCAGCAGTGACCCGGGGGGGCCCACAGATACGCAGTATTTT. Translated: CASSDPGGPTDTQYF. The chain couples TRBV6-1 to TRBJ2-3; 8 positions agree with TRBD2. CDR3 length: 15 amino acids. Germline values: CDR1 MNHNS, CDR2 SASEGT. V shed 3 bases, J shed 2 bases, and the junction held 4 bases outside the gene matches.

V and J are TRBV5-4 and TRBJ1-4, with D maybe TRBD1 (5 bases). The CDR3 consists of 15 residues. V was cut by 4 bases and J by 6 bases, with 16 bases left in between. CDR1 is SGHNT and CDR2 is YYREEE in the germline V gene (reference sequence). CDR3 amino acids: CASSQGGGLDEKLFF. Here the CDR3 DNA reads TGTGCCAGCAGCCAGGGCGGGGGGTTGGATGAAAAACTGTTTTTT.

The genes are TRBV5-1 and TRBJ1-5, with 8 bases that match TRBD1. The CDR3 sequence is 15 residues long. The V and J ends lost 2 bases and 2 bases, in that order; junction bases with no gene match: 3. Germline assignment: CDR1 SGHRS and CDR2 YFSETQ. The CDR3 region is CASSLGQGGNQPQHF. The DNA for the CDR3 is TGCGCCAGCAGCTTAGGACAGGGTGGCAATCAGCCCCAGCATTTT.

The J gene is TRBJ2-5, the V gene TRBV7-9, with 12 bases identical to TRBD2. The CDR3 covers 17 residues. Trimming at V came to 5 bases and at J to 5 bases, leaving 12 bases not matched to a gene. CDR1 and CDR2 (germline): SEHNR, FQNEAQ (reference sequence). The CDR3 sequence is CASSVYGLAGTRETQYF. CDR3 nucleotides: TGTGCCAGCAGCGTCTACGGACTAGCGGGGACTCGGGAGACCCAGTACTTC.

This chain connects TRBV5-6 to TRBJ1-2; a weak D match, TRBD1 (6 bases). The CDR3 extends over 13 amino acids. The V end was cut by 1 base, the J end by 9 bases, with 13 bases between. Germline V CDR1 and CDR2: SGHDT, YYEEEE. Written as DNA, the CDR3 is TGTGCCAGCAGCTTGTTGGGAGGGGGTCGCTACACCTTC. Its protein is CASSLLGGGRYTF. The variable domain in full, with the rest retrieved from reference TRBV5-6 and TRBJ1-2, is DAGVTQSPTHLIKTRGQQVTLRCSPKSGHDTVSWYQQALGQGPQFIFQYYEEEERQRGNFPDRFSGHQFPNYSSELNVNALLLGDSALYLCASSLLGGGRYTFGSGTRLTVV.

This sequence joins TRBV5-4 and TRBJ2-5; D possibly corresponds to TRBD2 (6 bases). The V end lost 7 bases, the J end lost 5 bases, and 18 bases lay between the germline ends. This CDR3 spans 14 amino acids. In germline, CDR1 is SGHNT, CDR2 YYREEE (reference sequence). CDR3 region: CASRLYGGEETQYF. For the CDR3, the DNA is TGTGCCAGCCGCCTCTACGGGGGAGAGGAGACCCAGTACTTC.

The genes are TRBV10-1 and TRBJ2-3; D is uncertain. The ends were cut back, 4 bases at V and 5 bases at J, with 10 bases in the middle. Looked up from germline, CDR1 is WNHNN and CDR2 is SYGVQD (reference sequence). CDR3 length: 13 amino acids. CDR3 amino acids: CASSAGSKDTQYF. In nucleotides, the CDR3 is TGCGCCAGCAGTGCCGGGTCTAAAGATACGCAGTATTTT.

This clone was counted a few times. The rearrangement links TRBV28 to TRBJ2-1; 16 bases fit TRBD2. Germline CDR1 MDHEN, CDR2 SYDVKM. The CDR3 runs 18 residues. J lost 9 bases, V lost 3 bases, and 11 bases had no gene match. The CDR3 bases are TGTGCCAGCAGTTTTTACCCCGGGACTAGCGGGGGGGCCGGTGAGCAGTTCTTC. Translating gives CASSFYPGTSGGAGEQFF.

The CDR3 nucleotides read TGCGCCAGCAGCCAAGACGAGGGACAGGAGCAGTTCTTC. It is translated as CASSQDEGQEQFF. V gene TRBV4-1 combines with J gene TRBJ2-1; 7 nucleotides agree with TRBD1. In germline, CDR1 is MGHRA, CDR2 YSYEKL. This CDR3 has 13 amino acids. Unmatched junction bases numbered 3, after V lost 0 bases and J lost 10 bases.

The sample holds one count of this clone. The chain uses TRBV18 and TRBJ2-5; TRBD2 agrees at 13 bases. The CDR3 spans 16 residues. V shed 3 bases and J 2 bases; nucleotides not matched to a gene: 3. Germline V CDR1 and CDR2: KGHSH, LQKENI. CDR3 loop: CASSPPGLAGQETQYF. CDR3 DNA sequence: TGTGCCAGCTCACCCCCGGGACTAGCGGGGCAAGAGACCCAGTACTTC.

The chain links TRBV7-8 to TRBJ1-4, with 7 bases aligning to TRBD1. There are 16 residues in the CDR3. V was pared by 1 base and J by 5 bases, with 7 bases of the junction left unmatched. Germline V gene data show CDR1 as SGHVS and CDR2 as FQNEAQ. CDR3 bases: TGTGCCAGCAGCTTAGAAGGGGGACAGTGGAATGAAAAACTGTTTTTT. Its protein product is CASSLEGGQWNEKLFF.

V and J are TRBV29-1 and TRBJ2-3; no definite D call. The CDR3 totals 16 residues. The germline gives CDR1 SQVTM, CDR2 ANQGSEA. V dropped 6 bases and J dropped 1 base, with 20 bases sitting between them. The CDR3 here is CSVVRPPLRGTDTQYF. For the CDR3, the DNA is TGCAGCGTGGTGAGGCCCCCCCTACGTGGCACAGATACGCAGTATTTT.

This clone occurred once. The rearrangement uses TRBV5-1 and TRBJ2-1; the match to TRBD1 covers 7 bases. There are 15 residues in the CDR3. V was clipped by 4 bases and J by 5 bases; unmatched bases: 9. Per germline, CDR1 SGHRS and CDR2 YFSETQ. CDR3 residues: CASSLQGRGDNEQFF. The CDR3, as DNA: TGCGCCAGCAGCCTACAGGGGCGCGGTGACAATGAGCAGTTCTTC. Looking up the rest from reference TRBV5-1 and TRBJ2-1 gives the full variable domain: KAGVTQTPRYLIKTRGQQVTLSCSPISGHRSVSWYQQTPGQGLQFLFEYFSETQRNKGNFPGRFSGRQFSNSRSEMNVSTLELGDSALYLCASSLQGRGDNEQFFGPGTRLTVL.

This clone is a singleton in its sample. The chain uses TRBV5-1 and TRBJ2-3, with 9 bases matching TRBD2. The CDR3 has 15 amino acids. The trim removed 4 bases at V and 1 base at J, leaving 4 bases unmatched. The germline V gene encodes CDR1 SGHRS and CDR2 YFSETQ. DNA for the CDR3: TGCGCCAGCAGCATGCTAGCGGGGCGCACAGATACGCAGTATTTT. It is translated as CASSMLAGRTDTQYF. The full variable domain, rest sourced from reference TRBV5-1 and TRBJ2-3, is KAGVTQTPRYLIKTRGQQVTLSCSPISGHRSVSWYQQTPGQGLQFLFEYFSETQRNKGNFPGRFSGRQFSNSRSEMNVSTLELGDSALYLCASSMLAGRTDTQYFGPGTRLTVL.

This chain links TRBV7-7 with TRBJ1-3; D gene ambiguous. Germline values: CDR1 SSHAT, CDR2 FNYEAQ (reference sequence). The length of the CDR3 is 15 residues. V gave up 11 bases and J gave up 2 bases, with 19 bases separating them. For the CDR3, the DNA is TGTGCCGAGCACGTGTATTCGAGGGCTGGAAACACCATATATTTT. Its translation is CAEHVYSRAGNTIYF. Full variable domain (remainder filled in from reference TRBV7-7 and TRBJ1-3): GAGVSQSPRYKVTKRGQDVTLRCDPISSHATLYWYQQALGQGPEFLTYFNYEAQPDKSGLPSDRFSAERPEGSISTLTIQRTEQRDSAMYRCAEHVYSRAGNTIYFGEGSWLTVV.

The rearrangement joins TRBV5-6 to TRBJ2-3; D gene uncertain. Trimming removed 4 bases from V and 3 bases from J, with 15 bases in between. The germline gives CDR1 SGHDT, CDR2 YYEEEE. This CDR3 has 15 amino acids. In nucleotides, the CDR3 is TGTGCCAGCAGCCCAGACACGCTTTCAACAGATACGCAGTATTTT. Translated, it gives CASSPDTLSTDTQYF.

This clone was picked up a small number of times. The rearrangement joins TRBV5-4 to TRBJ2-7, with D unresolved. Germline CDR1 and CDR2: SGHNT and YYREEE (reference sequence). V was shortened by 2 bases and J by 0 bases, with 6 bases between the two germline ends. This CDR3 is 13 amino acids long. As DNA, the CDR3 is TGTGCCAGCAGCTTCGCAGGCTCCTACGAGCAGTACTTC. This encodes CASSFAGSYEQYF.

CDR3 residues: CSVEAVAETQYF. The CDR3 DNA is TGCAGCGTTGAAGCGGTCGCGGAGACCCAGTACTTC. The V and J genes are TRBV29-1 and TRBJ2-5; no clear D gene. The CDR3 is 12 residues long. The germline gives CDR1 SQVTM, CDR2 ANQGSEA. The germline V and J ends were trimmed by 1 base and 5 bases, with 8 bases remaining between them. The variable domain in full, completed from reference TRBV29-1 and TRBJ2-5, reads SAVISQKPSRDICQRGTSLTIQCQVDSQVTMMFWYRQQPGQSLTLIATANQGSEATYESGFVIDKFPISRPNLTFSTLTVSNMSPEDSSIYLCSVEAVAETQYFGPGTRLLVL.

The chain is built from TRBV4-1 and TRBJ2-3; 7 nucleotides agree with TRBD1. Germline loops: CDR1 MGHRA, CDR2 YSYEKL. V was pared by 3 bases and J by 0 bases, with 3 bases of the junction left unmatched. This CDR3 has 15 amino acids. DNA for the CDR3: TGCGCCAGCAGCCATCCGGGACAGAGCACAGATACGCAGTATTTT. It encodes CASSHPGQSTDTQYF.

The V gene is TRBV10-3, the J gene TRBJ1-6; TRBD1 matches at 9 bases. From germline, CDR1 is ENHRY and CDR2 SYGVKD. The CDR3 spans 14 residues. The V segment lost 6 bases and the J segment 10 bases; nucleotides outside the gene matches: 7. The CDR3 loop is CAIRPGTGISPLHF. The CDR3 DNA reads TGTGCCATCAGACCAGGGACAGGGATCTCACCCCTCCACTTT.

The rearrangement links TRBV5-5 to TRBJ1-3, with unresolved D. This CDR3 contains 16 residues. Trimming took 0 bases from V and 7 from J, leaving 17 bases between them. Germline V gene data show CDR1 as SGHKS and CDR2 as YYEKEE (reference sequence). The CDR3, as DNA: TGTGCCAGCAGCTTGGCGTTGACGGGTTCAAGGAACACCATATATTTT. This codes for CASSLALTGSRNTIYF.

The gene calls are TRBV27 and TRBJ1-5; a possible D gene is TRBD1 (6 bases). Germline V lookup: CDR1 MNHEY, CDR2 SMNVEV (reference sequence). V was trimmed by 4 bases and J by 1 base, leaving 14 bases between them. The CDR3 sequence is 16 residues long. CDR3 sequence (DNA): TGTGCCAGCAGTTCACAGGGTGTGTTGAGCAATCAGCCCCAGCATTTT. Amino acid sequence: CASSSQGVLSNQPQHF.

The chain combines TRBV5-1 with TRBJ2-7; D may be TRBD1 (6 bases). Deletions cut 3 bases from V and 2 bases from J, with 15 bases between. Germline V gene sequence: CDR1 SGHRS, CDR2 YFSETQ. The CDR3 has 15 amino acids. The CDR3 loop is CASSSGQPRTYEQYF. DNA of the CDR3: TGCGCCAGCAGCTCCGGACAGCCAAGAACCTACGAGCAGTACTTC.

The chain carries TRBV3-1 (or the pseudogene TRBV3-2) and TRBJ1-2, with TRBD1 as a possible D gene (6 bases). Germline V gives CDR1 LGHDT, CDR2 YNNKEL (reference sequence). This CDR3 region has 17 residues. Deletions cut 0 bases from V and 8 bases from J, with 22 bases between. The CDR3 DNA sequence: TGTGCCAGCAGCCAAGAAGAAGGATTGCAGGGGTGGATCGGCTACACCTTC. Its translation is CASSQEEGLQGWIGYTF.

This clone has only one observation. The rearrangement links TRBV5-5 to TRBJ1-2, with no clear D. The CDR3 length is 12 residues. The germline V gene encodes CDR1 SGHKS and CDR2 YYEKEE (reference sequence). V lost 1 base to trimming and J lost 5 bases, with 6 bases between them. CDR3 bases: TGTGCCAGCAGCTTGAGAGGGTATGGCTACACCTTC. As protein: CASSLRGYGYTF.